The 18 T cell receptor beta chains below were found in one sample sequenced in a study of blood T cell repertoires in COVID-19. The method was immunoSEQ multiplex PCR; TCRdb's version includes in-frame clones alone and lacks a portion of them. The table shows over 250,000 clones, with around four fifths occurring only once. Material: peripheral blood. The receptors originated from a woman in her forties or fifties who had recovered from COVID-19.

This chain connects TRBV7-2 to TRBJ2-3; D is perhaps TRBD1 (5 bases). Germline loops: CDR1 SGHTA, CDR2 FQGNSA. The CDR3 extends over 16 amino acids. V lost 5 bases, J lost 3 bases, and 18 bases lay in between. The CDR3 region is CASSPQGTQRTDTQYF. CDR3 nucleotide sequence: TGTGCCAGCAGCCCGCAGGGTACGCAACGGACAGATACGCAGTATTTT.

The rearrangement links TRBV30 to TRBJ1-3, with D unresolved. From germline, CDR1 is GTSNPN and CDR2 SVGIG (reference sequence). The CDR3 consists of 10 residues. V lost 8 bases and J lost 8, with 10 bases in between. CDR3 nucleotides: TGTGCCCAGTTGGAGTACACCATATATTTT. This codes for CAQLEYTIYF. Full variable domain (missing parts from reference TRBV30 and TRBJ1-3): SQTIHQWPATLVQPVGSPLSLECTVEGTSNPNLYWYRQAAGRGLQLLFYSVGIGQISSEVPQNLSASRPQDRQFILSSKKLLLSDSGFYLCAQLEYTIYFGEGSWLTVV.

Notes on this clone: This sample also contains other DNA sequences that code for the same CDR3. This chain joins TRBV27 and TRBJ2-7, with 11 bases aligning to TRBD1. Germline lookup yields CDR1 MNHEY and CDR2 SMNVEV (reference sequence). The V segment lost 3 bases and the J segment 2 bases; nucleotides outside the gene matches: 0. This CDR3 region has 14 residues. As DNA, the CDR3 is TGTGCCAGCAGTTTGGACAGGGGGCCCTACGAGCAGTACTTC. Protein: CASSLDRGPYEQYF.

J is TRBJ1-5 and V is TRBV24-1; D call uncertain. V shed 9 bases and J shed 2 bases, with 22 bases lying between them. This CDR3 comprises 17 residues. Germline assignment: CDR1 KGHDR and CDR2 SFDVKD. The CDR3 loop reads CATLGRTGSGGNQPQHF. Here the CDR3 DNA reads TGTGCCACCCTGGGGAGGACGGGGTCGGGCGGCAATCAGCCCCAGCATTTT.

The table lists this clone with a count of one. This chain joins TRBV7-2 and TRBJ2-2; D is unresolved. V gave up 6 bases and J gave up 0 bases, with 11 bases separating them. Germline assignment: CDR1 SGHTA and CDR2 FQGNSA. CDR3 length: 15 residues. CDR3 DNA: TGTGCCAGCAGTCCCGGTCAATCGAACACCGGGGAGCTGTTTTTT. As protein: CASSPGQSNTGELFF.

The gene calls are TRBV9 and TRBJ2-7, with D maybe TRBD2 (5 bases). The CDR3 sequence is 12 residues long. Trimming pared 4 bases from V and 4 bases from J, leaving 9 bases between. CDR1 SGDLS and CDR2 YYNGEE come from the germline V gene. CDR3 residues: CASSRPGYEQYF. The CDR3 DNA sequence: TGTGCCAGCAGCCGGCCGGGGTACGAGCAGTACTTC.

This chain links TRBV7-2 with TRBJ2-5; 8 bases line up with TRBD1. The CDR3 extends over 15 amino acids. Trimming removed 5 bases from V and 0 bases from J; junction bases left unmatched: 5. Germline V gene data show CDR1 as SGHTA and CDR2 as FQGNSA. CDR3 nucleotides: TGTGCCAGCAGCCGGGACAGGCCTTACCAAGAGACCCAGTACTTC. As protein: CASSRDRPYQETQYF.

This chain links TRBV5-1 with TRBJ1-2, with 8 nucleotides matching TRBD1. Germline lookup yields CDR1 SGHRS and CDR2 YFSETQ. Trimming at V came to 4 bases and at J to 7 bases, leaving 6 bases not matched to a gene. CDR3 length equals 13 residues. The CDR3 loop is CASSISDRGGYTF. The DNA for the CDR3 is TGCGCCAGCAGCATTAGCGACAGGGGTGGCTACACCTTC.

The gene calls are TRBV12-5 and TRBJ2-1, with a possible D match to TRBD2 (5 bases). Trimming pared 6 bases from V and 5 bases from J, leaving 8 bases between. Germline V CDR1 and CDR2: LGHNT, FRNRAP. There are 12 residues in the CDR3. CDR3 amino acids: CASGGRDNEQFF. The DNA of the CDR3 is TGTGCTAGTGGCGGGCGGGACAATGAGCAGTTCTTC.

About this clone itself: Different DNA sequences within this sample yield the same CDR3. The chain employs TRBV28 and TRBJ2-7; 7 bases are a match to TRBD2. The CDR3 consists of 12 residues. Germline V gene sequence: CDR1 MDHEN, CDR2 SYDVKM. V gave up 4 bases and J gave up 7 bases; unmatched junction bases: 4. This CDR3 reads CASSSPGGEQYF. The DNA for the CDR3 is TGTGCCAGCAGTTCCCCCGGGGGGGAGCAGTACTTC.

The chain has TRBV19 and TRBJ2-3, with D hard to call. This CDR3 comprises 16 residues. Germline V lookup: CDR1 LNHDA, CDR2 SQIVND (reference sequence). Between the trimmed V and J ends, which lost 3 bases and 0 bases, there was a span of 13 bases. The CDR3 bases are TGTGCCAGTAGTATCTATCAAGCGTCTAGCACAGATACGCAGTATTTT. Translated: CASSIYQASSTDTQYF.

This clone was seen just once. The J gene is TRBJ1-2, the V gene TRBV7-9, with D unclear. CDR1 is SEHNR and CDR2 is FQNEAQ in the germline V gene (reference sequence). The CDR3 has 12 amino acids. V gave up 1 base and J gave up 7 bases, with 7 bases separating them. CDR3 loop: CASSLERVGYTF. CDR3 in DNA: TGTGCCAGCAGCTTAGAACGGGTTGGCTACACCTTC. Full variable domain (remainder filled in from reference TRBV7-9 and TRBJ1-2): DTGVSQNPRHKITKRGQNVTFRCDPISEHNRLYWYRQTLGQGPEFLTYFQNEAQLEKSRLLSDRFSAERPKGSFSTLEIQRTEQGDSAMYLCASSLERVGYTFGSGTRLTVV.

The chain employs TRBV6-7 and TRBJ2-7, with D tentatively TRBD1 (6 bases). TRBV6-7 falls under the ORF class, with uncertain function. Trimming cost V 0 bases and J 7 bases, with 19 bases left between them. The CDR3 has 16 amino acids. CDR3 region: CASSYSSDSRQEEQYF. For the CDR3, the DNA is TGTGCCAGCAGTTACTCCTCGGACAGTCGCCAGGAAGAGCAGTACTTC.

The rearrangement joins TRBV6-2 or TRBV6-3 to TRBJ1-4; TRBD1 aligns across 11 bases. V lost 0 bases and J lost 14; bases outside the gene matches: 8. This CDR3 is built from 15 residues. Germline values: CDR1 MNHEY, CDR2 SVGEGT. The chain's CDR3 is CASSYSAGTGGRLFF. The CDR3 nucleotides read TGTGCCAGCAGTTACTCCGCCGGGACAGGGGGTCGGCTGTTTTTT.

Only a few counts were recorded for this clone. The genes are TRBV6-6 and TRBJ1-6, with a tentative D call TRBD1 (6 bases). The CDR3 totals 13 residues. Trimming cost V 8 bases and J 7 bases, with 12 bases left between them. From germline, CDR1 is MNHNY and CDR2 SVGAGI (reference sequence). CDR3 in amino acids: CASLLGANSPLHF. The CDR3 DNA sequence: TGTGCCAGCCTTCTGGGGGCGAATTCACCCCTCCACTTT.

The chain has TRBV28 and TRBJ1-3; D perhaps matches TRBD1 (5 bases). Between the trimmed V and J ends, which lost 6 bases and 2 bases, there was a span of 14 bases. The length of the CDR3 is 15 residues. The germline CDR1 and CDR2 sequences are MDHEN and SYDVKM. The CDR3 here is CASSLPTGPGNTIYF. The CDR3 region has the DNA TGTGCCAGCAGCCTACCCACAGGACCTGGAAACACCATATATTTT.

This clone was found a few times. V is TRBV25-1 and J is TRBJ1-1; no definite D call. Deletions cut 0 bases from V and 1 base from J, with 6 bases between. The CDR3 has 14 residues. Germline V gene sequence: CDR1 MGHDK, CDR2 SYGVNS. Here the CDR3 reads CASSEYSQNTEAFF. In DNA, the CDR3 is TGTGCCAGCAGTGAATATTCCCAGAACACTGAAGCTTTCTTT.

The CDR3 nucleotides read TGTGCCAGCAGTTACACGACTAGTTACCAAGAGACCCAGTACTTC. This codes for CASSYTTSYQETQYF. The rearrangement uses TRBV6-2 or TRBV6-3 and TRBJ2-5, with D maybe TRBD2 (6 bases). Trimming left V 2 bases short and J 0 bases short, with 10 bases between. Germline V lookup: CDR1 MNHEY, CDR2 SVGEGT. CDR3 length: 15 amino acids.